Listed below are T cell receptor beta chains from one sample, sequenced in a study of radiotherapy plus CTLA-4 blockade in lung cancer. Profiling relied on immunoSEQ multiplex PCR, and the TCRdb table lists in-frame clones only, not all of them. This sample carries 35,000 to 45,000 clones, approximately 85% of them seen once, and the ten largest clones take approximately 6%. Specimen: peripheral blood, collected from a patient treated with radiotherapy plus ipilimumab. All receptors derive from a human donor with non-small cell lung cancer who had stable disease on radiotherapy plus ipilimumab. CDR3s include the opening cysteine and the closing phenylalanine or tryptophan. Fields, in order: D gene, J gene, clone size, V gene, CDR3 DNA, CDR3 protein. A D gene is named only where the DNA matches it firmly. The size field is filled for only some rows; it gives once, few, many or a size class.

D: -
J: TRBJ2-7
size: once
V: TRBV19
DNA: TGTGCCAGTAGAGCCCGGGACAACACATACGAGCAGTACTTC
CDR3: CASRARDNTYEQYF

D: TRBD2
J: TRBJ2-2
size: -
V: TRBV7-6
DNA: TGTGCCAGCAGCCCTGGACTAGCGGGAGATACCGGGGAGCTGTTTTTT
CDR3: CASSPGLAGDTGELFF

D: -
J: TRBJ1-1
size: -
V: TRBV25-1
DNA: TGTGCCAGCAGTGACGGGCCCAGGGGAGACACTGAAGCTTTCTTT
CDR3: CASSDGPRGDTEAFF

D: -
J: TRBJ2-5
size: -
V: TRBV4-1
DNA: TGCGCCAGCAGCCCCCCGGGAAAAACCAGAGAGACCCAGTACTTC
CDR3: CASSPPGKTRETQYF

D: -
J: TRBJ2-7
size: -
V: TRBV28
DNA: TGTGCCAGCATTGAAGGGCAGGGCTACGAGCAGTACTTC
CDR3: CASIEGQGYEQYF

D: TRBD1
J: TRBJ1-1
size: -
V: TRBV28
DNA: TGTGCCAGCAGTTTAGGGGACAGGGCTGTGAACACTGAAGCTTTCTTT
CDR3: CASSLGDRAVNTEAFF

D: -
J: TRBJ1-6
size: once
V: TRBV4-1
DNA: TGCGCCAGCAGCCCTTTAGGGGGAGGGGGTAATTCACCCCTCCACTTT
CDR3: CASSPLGGGGNSPLHF

D: TRBD1
J: TRBJ1-1
size: few
V: TRBV5-1
DNA: TGCGCCAGCAGCGTCATGACAGGGGGAAACACTGAAGCTTTCTTT
CDR3: CASSVMTGGNTEAFF

D: -
J: TRBJ2-1
size: -
V: TRBV7-9
DNA: TGTGCCAGCAGCTTAAAACTCCAGGTCCCCCATGAGCAGTTCTTC
CDR3: CASSLKLQVPHEQFF

D: -
J: TRBJ1-2
size: few
V: TRBV28
DNA: TGTGCCACGGGGGGCAAGGGGCTAGTCTATGGCTACACCTTC
CDR3: CATGGKGLVYGYTF

D: -
J: TRBJ1-1
size: -
V: TRBV5-1
DNA: TGCGCCAGCAGCCCCGTCGGGGGGCGCGGGACTGAAGCTTTCTTT
CDR3: CASSPVGGRGTEAFF

D: -
J: TRBJ1-5
size: once
V: TRBV4-1
DNA: TGCGCCAGCAGCCAAGATGTAGGGACACCTAATCAGCCCCAGCATTTT
CDR3: CASSQDVGTPNQPQHF

D: -
J: TRBJ2-1
size: -
V: TRBV11-2
DNA: TGTGCCAGCAGCCCCCTTTGGGGGCAAAACTACAATGAGCAGTTCTTC
CDR3: CASSPLWGQNYNEQFF

D: TRBD2
J: TRBJ2-1
size: -
V: TRBV4-1
DNA: TGCGCCAGCAGCCAAGGAACTAGCGGTCAACACTACAATGAGCAGTTCTTC
CDR3: CASSQGTSGQHYNEQFF

D: -
J: TRBJ1-6
size: -
V: TRBV7-9
DNA: TGTGCCAGCAGCCTGGACAGAGGGGATTCACCCCTCCACTTT
CDR3: CASSLDRGDSPLHF

D: TRBD1
J: TRBJ1-2
size: once
V: TRBV2
DNA: TGTGCCAGCGCCGGGACAGGGGGTATAGGTGGCTACACCTTC
CDR3: CASAGTGGIGGYTF

D: TRBD2
J: TRBJ2-7
size: -
V: TRBV10-2
DNA: TGCGCCAGCAGTGACGTCCTAGCGGGATACGAGCAGTACTTC
CDR3: CASSDVLAGYEQYF

D: -
J: TRBJ1-1
size: few
V: TRBV18
DNA: TGTGCCAGCTCACCCCTTGGGAGGGGAACTGAAGCTTTCTTT
CDR3: CASSPLGRGTEAFF

D: TRBD1
J: TRBJ2-7
size: -
V: TRBV28
DNA: TGTGCCAGCAGTCGGACAGGGGTTATATACGAGCAGTACTTC
CDR3: CASSRTGVIYEQYF

D: -
J: TRBJ2-7
size: -
V: TRBV28
DNA: TGTGCCACGGTGGAGGGGAGCTCCTACGAGCAGTACTTC
CDR3: CATVEGSSYEQYF

D: TRBD2
J: TRBJ2-3
size: -
V: TRBV2
DNA: TGTGCCAGCAGTGATGGTAGCGGGAGCCCCGATACGCAGTATTTT
CDR3: CASSDGSGSPDTQYF

D: -
J: TRBJ2-3
size: -
V: TRBV7-2
DNA: TGTGCCAGCAGCTTGAGGGGGGGGGTAGGAGATACGCAGTATTTT
CDR3: CASSLRGGVGDTQYF

D: -
J: TRBJ2-4
size: -
V: TRBV28
DNA: TGTGCCAGCAGTCTGGCGATGGGTGGGACATACAAAAACATTCAGTACTTC
CDR3: CASSLAMGGTYKNIQYF

D: TRBD1
J: TRBJ2-7
size: -
V: TRBV27
DNA: TGTGCCAGCAGTTCGCCATCGGGGACAGTATACGAGCAGTACTTC
CDR3: CASSSPSGTVYEQYF

D: TRBD2
J: TRBJ2-1
size: -
V: TRBV4-3
DNA: TGCGCCAGCAGCCGTAACCCCCCGGGAGCGGGAGGTGGGATAGGGGAGCAGTTCTTC
CDR3: CASSRNPPGAGGGIGEQFF

D: -
J: TRBJ1-3
size: -
V: TRBV19
DNA: TGTGCCAGTAGTATGGGGGGAGCTAACGGAAACACCATATATTTT
CDR3: CASSMGGANGNTIYF

D: -
J: TRBJ2-7
size: -
V: TRBV12-5
DNA: TGTGCTAGTGGTCCCGGCCGGGGCTCCTACGAGCAGTACTTC
CDR3: CASGPGRGSYEQYF

D: -
J: TRBJ2-7
size: -
V: TRBV5-1
DNA: TGCGCCAGCAGCTTGGCCAGATCCTACGAGCAGTACTTC
CDR3: CASSLARSYEQYF

D: TRBD1
J: TRBJ1-3
size: -
V: TRBV6-5
DNA: TGTGCCAGCAGCCTACAGGGGGGAGATGGAAACACCATATATTTT
CDR3: CASSLQGGDGNTIYF

D: -
J: TRBJ2-1
size: -
V: TRBV18
DNA: TGTGCCAGCTCAGCCCCGGGTTTTTACAATGAGCAGTTCTTC
CDR3: CASSAPGFYNEQFF

D: -
J: TRBJ2-1
size: -
V: TRBV4-1
DNA: TGCGCCAGCAGCCAAGCGTTGGGGGGAATTCCCTACAATGAGCAGTTCTTC
CDR3: CASSQALGGIPYNEQFF